The T cell receptor beta chain described here comes from a study of OX40 agonist ivuxolimab in advanced cancers. Across the study: Three patients got partial responses; one had hepatocellular carcinoma and two had cutaneous melanoma.

Method: immunoSEQ multiplex PCR; TCRdb's copy keeps in-frame clones and lacks some. This sample has 25,000 to 40,000 clones, with more than 75% found just once. Findings and caveats of the study: Some nonresponders likewise displayed low normalized T-cell clonal expansion.

The CDR3 extends over 14 amino acids. Germline CDR1 ENHRY, CDR2 SYGVKD. V dropped 6 bases and J dropped 6 bases, with 16 bases sitting between them. Blood specimens came from baseline, cycle 4 day 1, and cycle 7 day 1. In the case of this clone: Its antigen remains unidentified.

The clonotype originates from an adult with an advanced solid tumor such as melanoma, head and neck, liver or kidney cancer. The material sequenced was CD4+ or CD8+ T cells sorted from blood, taken in a trial of the OX40 agonist ivuxolimab. The V call is TRBV10-3, the J call TRBJ2-3; tentative D call: TRBD2 (5 bases). CDR3 in amino acids: CAIRTTALGDTQYF. Here the CDR3 DNA reads TGTGCCATCAGGACTACAGCTTTGGGGGATACGCAGTATTTT.